One T cell receptor (beta chain) is described in this entry. The antigen remains undetermined. From germline, CDR1 is MGHRA and CDR2 YSYEKL. J gave up 4 bases and V 5 bases, and 11 bases lay outside the gene matches. The CDR3 runs 18 residues. This record belongs to a study of cytomegalovirus exposure and HLA in healthy donors. General study points: Analysis performed later found over 15,000 TCR beta sequences associated with HLA alleles at 0.05 false discovery rate. Beyond CMV serostatus, there was no information to go on about immune exposure.

Each of the donors was a healthy bone marrow donor. 13 Jbeta primers and 60 Vbeta primers were used for the PCR. Sequenced by immunoSEQ multiplex PCR; TCRdb stores in-frame clones only, minus some. This table has around 170,000 clones, around 80% appearing once. Sequenced input: PBMCs. The TCR sequence derives from a girl aged 5 to 17 in good health and CMV-seropositive. The chain joins TRBV4-1 to TRBJ2-6; TRBD2 aligns across 10 bases. CDR3 loop: CASSEILAGASGANVLTF. CDR3 in DNA: TGCGCCAGCAGCGAGATTCTAGCGGGAGCATCAGGGGCCAACGTCCTGACTTTC.